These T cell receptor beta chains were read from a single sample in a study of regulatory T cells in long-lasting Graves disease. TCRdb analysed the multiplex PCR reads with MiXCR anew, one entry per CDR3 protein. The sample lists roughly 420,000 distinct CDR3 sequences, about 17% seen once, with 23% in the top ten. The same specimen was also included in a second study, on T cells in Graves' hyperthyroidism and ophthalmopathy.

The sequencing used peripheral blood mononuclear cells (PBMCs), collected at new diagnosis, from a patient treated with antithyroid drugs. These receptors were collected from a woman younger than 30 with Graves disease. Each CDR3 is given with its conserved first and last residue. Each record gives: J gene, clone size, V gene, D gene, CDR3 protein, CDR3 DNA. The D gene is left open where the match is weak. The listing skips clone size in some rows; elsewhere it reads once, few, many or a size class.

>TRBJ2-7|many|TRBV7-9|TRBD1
CASSLGWQGVSYEQYF
TGTGCCAGCAGCCTTGGATGGCAGGGGGTTTCCTACGAGCAGTACTTC
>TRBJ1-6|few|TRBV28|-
CASNSPPGIAEQFFGPGNNSPLHF
-
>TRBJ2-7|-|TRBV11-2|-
CASSPLGTVIWEQYF
TGTGCCAGCAGTCCCCTGGGGACCGTGATTTGGGAGCAGTACTTC
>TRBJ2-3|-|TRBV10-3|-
CASGGVTDTQYF
TGTGCCAGCGGGGGCGTCACAGATACGCAGTATTTT
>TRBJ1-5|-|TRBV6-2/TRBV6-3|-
CASSLDRYQPQHF
TGTGCCAGCAGCCTTGACAGATATCAGCCCCAGCATTTT
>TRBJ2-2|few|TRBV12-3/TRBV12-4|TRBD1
CASRNPGQGSTGELFF
TGTGCCAGCAGGAATCCGGGACAGGGGTCCACCGGGGAGCTGTTTTTT
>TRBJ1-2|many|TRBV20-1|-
CSARVAANYGYTF
TGCAGTGCTAGAGTCGCCGCCAATTATGGCTACACCTTC
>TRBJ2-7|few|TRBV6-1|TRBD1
CASKLTRDRVYEQYF
TGTGCCAGCAAACTAACCCGGGACAGGGTCTACGAGCAGTACTTC
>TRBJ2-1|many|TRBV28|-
CASSFLIRQGSFNEQFF
TGTGCCAGCAGTTTTCTGATCCGGCAGGGTAGCTTCAATGAGCAGTTCTTC
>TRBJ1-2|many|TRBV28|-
CASSPVPGQTYGYTF
TGTGCCAGCAGTCCCGTCCCAGGGCAGACCTATGGCTACACCTTC
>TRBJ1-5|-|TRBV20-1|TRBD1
CSAPRQGGNQPQHF
TGCAGTGCTCCGCGACAGGGTGGCAATCAGCCCCAGCATTTT
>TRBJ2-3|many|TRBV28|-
CASSPTTRTDTQYF
TGTGCCAGCAGTCCAACCACACGGACAGATACGCAGTATTTT
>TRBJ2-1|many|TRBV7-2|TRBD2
CASSGTRTSGYNEQFF
TGTGCCAGCAGCGGAACCCGGACTAGCGGCTACAATGAGCAGTTCTTC
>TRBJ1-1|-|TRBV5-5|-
CASSFIFSGPNTEAFF
TGTGCCAGCAGCTTCATTTTTTCGGGACCGAACACTGAAGCTTTCTTT
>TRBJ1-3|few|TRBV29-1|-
CSAKKTGNTIYF
TGCAGCGCCAAGAAGACTGGAAACACCATATATTTT
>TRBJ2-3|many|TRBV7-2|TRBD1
CASSSRRQGRTDTQYF
TGTGCCAGCAGCTCTAGACGACAGGGGAGGACAGATACGCAGTATTTT
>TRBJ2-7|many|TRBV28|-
CASSLANPRRRDYEQYF
TGTGCCAGCAGTTTGGCCAACCCCCGGCGGAGAGACTACGAGCAGTACTTC
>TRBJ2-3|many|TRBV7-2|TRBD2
CASSLSSGRARTQYF
TGTGCCAGCAGCCTTTCTAGCGGGAGGGCGCGTACGCAGTATTTT
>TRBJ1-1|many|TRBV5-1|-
CASSLGNAPEAFF
TGCGCCAGCAGCTTGGGCAACGCCCCTGAAGCTTTCTTT
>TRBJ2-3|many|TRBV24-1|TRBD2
CATQPAGGTDTQYF
TGTGCCACCCAGCCAGCGGGAGGCACAGATACGCAGTATTTT
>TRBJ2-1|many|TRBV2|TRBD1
CASSFDRADNEQFF
TGTGCCAGCAGTTTCGACAGGGCAGACAATGAGCAGTTCTTC
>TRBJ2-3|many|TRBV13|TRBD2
CASSLGREVDTQYF
TGTGCCAGCAGCTTAGGACGGGAGGTAGATACGCAGTATTTT
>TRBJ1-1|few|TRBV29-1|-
CSVPSGSDTEAFF
TGCAGCGTACCGTCCGGAAGTGACACTGAAGCTTTCTTT
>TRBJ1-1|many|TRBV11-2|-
CASSYGSNTEAFF
TGTGCCAGCAGTTACGGGTCGAACACTGAAGCTTTCTTT
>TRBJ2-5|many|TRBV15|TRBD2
CATHQGGIAGVLETQYF
TGTGCCACCCACCAAGGAGGGATAGCGGGAGTGTTAGAGACCCAGTACTTC
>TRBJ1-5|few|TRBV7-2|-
CASGLVSHGVQPQHF
TGTGCCAGCGGCTTAGTATCCCACGGGGTCCAGCCCCAGCATTTT
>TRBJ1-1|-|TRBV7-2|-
CASSLGLLSRLDTEAFF
TGTGCCAGCAGCTTAGGGTTATTGAGTAGGTTGGACACTGAAGCTTTCTTT
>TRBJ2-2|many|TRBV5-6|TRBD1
CASSAKAGTVTGELFF
TGTGCCAGCAGCGCCAAAGCCGGGACAGTCACCGGGGAGCTGTTTTTT
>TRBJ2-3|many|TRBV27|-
CASSLFTGVGTDTQYF
TGTGCCAGCAGTTTATTCACGGGAGTGGGCACAGATACGCAGTATTTT
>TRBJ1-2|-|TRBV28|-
CASSSLGNGYTF
TGTGCCAGCAGTTCGTTAGGGAATGGCTACACCTTC
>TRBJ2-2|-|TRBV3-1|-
CASSHYTGELFF
TGTGCCAGCAGCCACTACACCGGGGAGCTGTTTTTT
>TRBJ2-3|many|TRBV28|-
CASSLSHPDTQYF
TGTGCCAGCAGTTTATCCCATCCCGATACGCAGTATTTT
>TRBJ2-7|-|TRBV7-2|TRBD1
CASSPTDRGYEQYF
TGTGCCAGCAGCCCGACCGACAGGGGGTACGAGCAGTACTTC
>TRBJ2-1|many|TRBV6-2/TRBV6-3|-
CASSSPHRAEKDEQFF
TGTGCCAGCAGTTCACCTCACAGGGCGGAGAAAGATGAGCAGTTCTTC
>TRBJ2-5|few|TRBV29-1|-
CTHRAGETQYF
TGCACCCACCGAGCGGGAGAGACCCAGTACTTC
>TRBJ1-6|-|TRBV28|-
CASSLLMRWGDKDNSPLHF
TGTGCCAGCAGTTTATTGATGCGTTGGGGGGACAAGGATAATTCACCCCTCCACTTT
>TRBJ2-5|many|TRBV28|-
CASSPRARVSQETQYF
TGTGCCAGCAGTCCCCGGGCCAGGGTGTCCCAAGAGACCCAGTACTTC
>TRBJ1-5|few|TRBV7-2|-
CASSLGGGGINQPQHF
TGTGCCAGCAGCTTAGGAGGAGGAGGGATCAATCAGCCCCAGCATTTT
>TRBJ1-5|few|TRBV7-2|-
CASSLDYQPQHF
TGTGCCAGCAGCCTAGACTATCAGCCCCAGCATTTT
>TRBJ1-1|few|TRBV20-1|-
CSASRANTEAFF
TGCAGTGCTAGCCGGGCGAACACTGAAGCTTTCTTT
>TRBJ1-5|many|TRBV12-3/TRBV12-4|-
CASSLWGLGNQPQHF
TGTGCCAGCAGTTTATGGGGGCTCGGCAATCAGCCCCAGCATTTT
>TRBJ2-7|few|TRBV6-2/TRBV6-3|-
CASARVGGGYEQYF
TGTGCCAGCGCCCGGGTGGGAGGGGGCTACGAGCAGTACTTC